This TCR beta chain was sequenced in a study of PD-1 blockade in classical Hodgkin lymphoma. Looking at the study overall: Nivolumab dosing for patients was 3 mg/kg, administered intravenously every 2 weeks. Study-wide points: The causes of the repertoire differences, possibly disease activity or prior therapy, remain undefined. CD4+ but not CD8+ TCR diversity rose significantly by C4D1.

Profiling relied on immunoSEQ multiplex PCR, and the TCRdb table lists in-frame clones only, not all of them. The sample holds over 70,000 clones, 90% seen once. On this clone: The target antigen is unknown.

Time point described: cycle 4 day 1 (C4D1), after five to seven weeks of nivolumab. Relapse after autologous stem cell transplantation occurred in every patient, and brentuximab vedotin exposure varied. V was shortened by 9 bases and J by 2 bases, with 17 bases between the two germline ends. Germline lookup yields CDR1 LNHDA and CDR2 SQIVND (reference sequence). This CDR3 has 15 residues. This clonotype was obtained from a human donor with classical Hodgkin lymphoma. The sample in question was peripheral blood mononuclear cells (PBMCs), obtained before the fourth cycle of nivolumab. The gene calls are TRBV19 and TRBJ1-5; D gene ambiguous. The CDR3 sequence: CARIPTSSRNQPQHF. In DNA, the CDR3 is TGTGCCAGGATCCCTACGAGCTCCCGCAATCAGCCCCAGCATTTT.